This TCR beta chain was sequenced during a study of CD8+ T cells in alopecia areata (dated by TCRdb to the late 2010s). Some background on the complete study: Treated patients were enrolled in an open-label pilot trial of oral tofacitinib at 5 to 10 mg twice daily for moderate-to-severe alopecia areata. Tofacitinib was given for 6 to 18 months, followed by 6 months of follow-up off drug to assess delayed response and recurrence. For the treated patients, the SALT score, which quantifies what percentage of scalp surface area is affected, served as the measure of disease severity. To study T cell clonal expansion in alopecia areata, the researchers applied high-throughput TCRbeta sequencing to both the C3H/HeJ mouse model and human patients. Human TCRbeta sequencing covered scalp tissue and sorted CD4+ and CD8+ peripheral blood T cells from patchy and totalis/universalis alopecia areata patients and healthy controls. Patients on tofacitinib were biopsied at baseline and after 4 and 24 weeks of treatment, and several of the patients also had a later scalp biopsy. Scalp clonality was compared across normal scalp (n=4), patchy alopecia areata scalp (n=8), and alopecia totalis/universalis scalp (n=8). RNA was extracted with the PAXgene miRNA kit for fixed scalp, the miRNeasy kit for PBMCs, and the RNeasy kit for mouse skin. immunoSEQ multiplex PCR using 35 Vbeta forward primers and 13 Jbeta reverse primers was used to amplify TCRbeta CDR3 regions. The investigation overall reported the following: The treated cohort was small, with a single nonresponder, so links between baseline CD8+ expansion and response need larger studies. Compared with normal scalp, lesional scalp, particularly in alopecia totalis/universalis, had higher clonality and more expanded CD8+ clones, which suggests antigenic drive. TCR sequences shared between patients were less clear than in mice, possibly partly because of HLA diversity in the patient population. Unlike mouse skin, where gammadelta T cells dominate, normal human skin contains resident alphabeta T cells that get sequenced too, which complicates analysis of the scalp TCR repertoire. Tofacitinib significantly decreased scalp clonality and the number of expanded CD8+ clones among the top 100 scalp clones. Many expanded lesional clones persisted in scalp and blood during tofacitinib treatment, which may partly explain relapse after stopping treatment.

With regard to this clone: The antigen it binds to is not known. Qualities for individual bases were not recorded, and no much larger clone is one base off.

This specimen's time point label, per the study, means: 24 weeks on oral tofacitinib. Sample treatment or condition, as interpreted from the label and publication: oral pan-JAK inhibitor, 5-10 mg twice daily. Lesional scalp punch biopsies and peripheral blood were obtained from alopecia areata patients. PBMCs were separated by density centrifugation and stained for CD3, CD4 and CD8, after which CD4+ and CD8+ T cells were sorted on a FACSAria. To prepare the library, the immunoSEQ multiplex PCR assay was applied. RNA was extracted from all samples and reverse transcribed into cDNA as template for TCR sequencing. SuperScript III was used for first-strand cDNA synthesis, primed with a 2:1 mix of oligo-dT and random hexamers. A synthetic immune receptor repertoire was used to measure amplification bias, and any remaining bias was corrected computationally. For the original study's pipeline: Raw reads were preprocessed to remove errors, and CDR3 was defined according to IMGT conventions as the region from the conserved cysteine to phenylalanine. Clonality was computed as 1 minus the Shannon entropy, with the entropy normalized by log2 of the number of productive unique TCRs. CD4 or CD8 identity of scalp clones was inferred by cross-referencing scalp TCRbeta sequences with sorted blood CD4 and CD8 repertoires. The table comes from immuneACCESS by way of TCRdb, which keeps in-frame sequences with V and J called. Part of the clones is missing from these tables; in studies checked, under half for an unresolved V gene and the rest for unknown reasons. V and J calls and clone size are as listed in that table; D and trimming were resolved from the DNA. This sample gives about 190,000 clones in total; 60% of them show up just once. The ten largest clones take up approximately 1% of the sample.

The CDR3 runs 13 amino acids, cysteine and phenylalanine included. Only CDR3 DNA remains: 39 bases, in frame from the first base. Via the germline V gene, CDR1 is SQVTM and CDR2 ANQGSEA. V is clipped by 8 bases and J by 3 bases, and the sequence between their germline boundaries is 14 bases long. The sequences come from CD4+ T cells sorted from blood, collected at week 24, from a patient treated with tofacitinib. The clonotype was recovered from a human donor with alopecia areata. Recombination joined TRBV29-1 with TRBJ2-1, with no reliable assignment of the D segment. This receptor has the CDR3 CSNRKFRYNEQFF. The DNA sequence is as follows: TGCAGCAACCGGAAGTTCCGCTACAATGAGCAGTTCTTC.